The 22 T cell receptor beta chains listed next were all sequenced from one sample in a study of cytomegalovirus exposure and HLA in healthy donors. The PCR made use of 60 Vbeta and 13 Jbeta primers. Some clones are missing from TCRdb's copy, which holds only in-frame ones; the method was immunoSEQ multiplex PCR. Of some 150,000 clones in the sample, around two thirds are singletons; the top ten hold about 2.6%. Sequencing was done on a sample of PBMCs. The receptor set was obtained from a woman between 40 and 50 years old in good health and CMV-seronegative.

This rearrangement joins TRBV27 to TRBJ2-2; tentative D call: TRBD1 (5 bases). Trimming removed 2 bases at V and 6 bases at J, with 10 bases between. CDR3 length equals 14 residues. CDR1 and CDR2 (germline): MNHEY, SMNVEV (reference sequence). In DNA, the CDR3 is TGTGCCAGCAGTTTAAGGGTAGGGGCCGGGGAGCTGTTTTTT. Translating gives CASSLRVGAGELFF.

This clone has just a few counts. V and J are TRBV7-9 and TRBJ2-3, with a weak D call TRBD2 (5 bases). Trimming left V 5 bases short and J 4 bases short, with 13 bases between. The CDR3 sequence is 14 residues long. In germline, CDR1 is SEHNR, CDR2 FQNEAQ (reference sequence). DNA of the CDR3: TGTGCCAGCAGCCTCTCCGGGGATTCAGATACGCAGTATTTT. This gives the protein CASSLSGDSDTQYF.

This clone occurred many times. This chain joins TRBV5-8 and TRBJ1-1; D unresolved. This CDR3 comprises 15 residues. Trimming shortened V by 1 base and J by 1 base, and 11 bases separated the two germline ends. Germline assignment: CDR1 SGHTS and CDR2 YDEGEE. CDR3 bases: TGTGCCAGCAGCTTGAGCCTGACACCGAACACTGAAGCTTTCTTT. This gives the protein CASSLSLTPNTEAFF.

The V and J genes are TRBV7-2 and TRBJ1-2; D gene uncertain. The CDR3 is 14 residues long. Germline values: CDR1 SGHTA, CDR2 FQGNSA. Trimming pared 1 base from V and 8 bases from J, leaving 14 bases between. The CDR3 DNA sequence: TGTGCCAGCAGCTTAGGTAGCGGGCCGCGGGGCTACACCTTC. Amino acids: CASSLGSGPRGYTF.

The rearrangement links TRBV20-1 to TRBJ2-7, with 7 positions matching TRBD1. V lost 6 bases to trimming and J lost 5 bases; unmatched junction nucleotides: 4. The CDR3 is 11 amino acids. Germline V gene sequence: CDR1 DFQATT, CDR2 SNEGSKA (reference sequence). The CDR3 loop is CSAGGKNEQYF. CDR3 nucleotides: TGCAGTGCAGGGGGCAAAAACGAGCAGTACTTC.

J is TRBJ2-7 and V is TRBV18; no clear D gene. V was cut by 2 bases and J by 5 bases, with 7 bases left in between. Germline CDR1 and CDR2: KGHSH and LQKENI. This CDR3 comprises 12 residues. CDR3 residues: CASSPNTNEQYF. The CDR3 DNA follows: TGTGCCAGCTCACCAAACACGAACGAGCAGTACTTC.

The chain has TRBV5-1 and TRBJ1-1, with D maybe TRBD1 (5 bases). Trimming removed 4 bases at V and 0 bases at J, with 10 bases between. The CDR3 has 14 amino acids. Germline CDR1 SGHRS, CDR2 YFSETQ. The CDR3 DNA reads as TGCGCCAGCAGCCCCACAGGCATGAACACTGAAGCTTTCTTT. Translated: CASSPTGMNTEAFF.

This clone was recorded a few times. This sequence joins TRBV21-1 and TRBJ2-3; the DNA was not used to check the table's D call, TRBD2. TRBV21-1 is a documented pseudogene. CDR3 length equals 20 residues. The CDR3 loop reads CASSKALLITRNLRTDTQYF. The CDR3 coding sequence is TGTGCCAGCAGCAAAGCGCTTTTGATAACGAGGAATCTCCGCACAGATACGCAGTATTTT.

This chain links TRBV5-1 with TRBJ2-1, with 11 bases fitting TRBD2. Germline CDR1 is SGHRS and CDR2 is YFSETQ. The V gene end was trimmed by 4 bases and the J gene end by 7 bases; junction bases not matched to a gene: 7. This CDR3 region has 15 residues. As DNA, the CDR3 is TGCGCCAGCAGCCAACTAGCGGGGGTAGAAAATGAGCAGTTCTTC. Protein product: CASSQLAGVENEQFF.

The chain uses TRBV6-1 and TRBJ2-5; D is uncertain. Germline CDR1 and CDR2: MNHNS and SASEGT. Trimming pared 0 bases from V and 5 bases from J, leaving 7 bases between. CDR3 length equals 13 residues. The CDR3 reads CASSEASFETQYF. The CDR3 DNA reads as TGTGCCAGCAGTGAAGCTAGTTTCGAGACCCAGTACTTC.

This chain's CDR3 is CASSSGQGWRTDTQYF. The CDR3, as DNA: TGTGCCAGCAGTTCAGGGCAGGGTTGGCGCACAGATACGCAGTATTTT. The chain uses TRBV27 and TRBJ2-3, with a weak D call TRBD1 (5 bases). This CDR3 has 16 amino acids. Trimming cost V 4 bases and J 1 base, with 15 bases left between them. Germline loops: CDR1 MNHEY, CDR2 SMNVEV (reference sequence).

V is TRBV7-2 and J is TRBJ2-1, with a tentative D call TRBD1 (6 bases). The CDR3 totals 14 residues. The V end lost 6 bases, the J end lost 8 bases, and 17 bases lay between the germline ends. Germline CDR1 SGHTA, CDR2 FQGNSA. CDR3: CASSNRRGLDEQFF. In DNA, the CDR3 is TGTGCCAGCAGTAATCGAAGGGGGTTGGATGAGCAGTTCTTC.

The chain combines TRBV19 with TRBJ2-3; TRBD2 aligns across 10 bases. Trimming cost V 5 bases and J 2 bases; bases outside gene matches: 7. The CDR3 contains 16 residues. The germline gives CDR1 LNHDA, CDR2 SQIVND (reference sequence). The CDR3 bases are TGTGCCAGTAGTTTTCGGACTAGCGGCCTCACAGATACGCAGTATTTT. Its protein is CASSFRTSGLTDTQYF.

This chain joins TRBV28 and TRBJ2-3; D might be TRBD2 (6 bases). The CDR3 runs 14 residues. CDR1 is MDHEN, CDR2 SYDVKM, per germline. The V end was cut by 5 bases, the J end by 2 bases, with 11 bases between. CDR3 sequence reads: CASSLARYTDTQYF. CDR3 nucleotide sequence: TGTGCCAGCAGTCTAGCGCGATACACAGATACGCAGTATTTT.

The chain's CDR3 is CASRATQESYGYTF. The CDR3 coding sequence is TGTGCCAGCAGAGCAACACAGGAGTCCTATGGCTACACCTTC. The chain employs TRBV2 and TRBJ1-2; tentatively, D is TRBD1 (5 bases). This CDR3 has 14 amino acids. Germline CDR1 is SNHLY and CDR2 is FYNNEI. V was pared by 6 bases and J by 4 bases, with 15 bases between.

The rearrangement joins TRBV4-1 to TRBJ2-7; no reliable D call. This CDR3 spans 13 amino acids. Between the trimmed V and J ends, which lost 0 bases and 7 bases, there was a span of 10 bases. Germline V lookup: CDR1 MGHRA, CDR2 YSYEKL. This chain's CDR3 is CASSQEGLLEQYF. The CDR3 DNA sequence: TGCGCCAGCAGCCAAGAGGGCCTACTTGAGCAGTACTTC.

The chain recombines TRBV7-2 with TRBJ1-2; TRBD1 matches at 7 bases. CDR1 and CDR2 (germline): SGHTA, FQGNSA. V lost 0 bases and J lost 2; bases outside the gene matches: 6. The length of the CDR3 is 16 residues. CDR3 coding DNA: TGTGCCAGCAGCTTAGCGACAGGGATCGGGAACTATGGCTACACCTTC. It encodes CASSLATGIGNYGYTF.

V and J are TRBV6-5 and TRBJ1-2, with 11 bases identical to TRBD1. Looked up from germline, CDR1 is MNHEY and CDR2 is SVGAGI. The CDR3 is 14 residues long. V shed 2 bases and J 7 bases; nucleotides not matched to a gene: 3. The CDR3 DNA reads TGTGCCAGCAGTTACGGGACAGGGGGAATTGGCTACACCTTC. It is translated as CASSYGTGGIGYTF.

The V call is TRBV2, the J call TRBJ1-2; maybe TRBD1 (5 bases). In germline, CDR1 is SNHLY, CDR2 FYNNEI. This CDR3 region has 12 residues. The V gene lost 3 bases and the J gene lost 7 bases, with 9 bases spanning the gap. The CDR3 sequence is CASSEGPGGYTF. CDR3 bases: TGTGCCAGCAGTGAGGGGCCCGGTGGCTACACCTTC.

J is TRBJ1-6 and V is TRBV21-1. TRBV21-1 is designated a pseudogene. The CDR3 runs 13 residues. The CDR3 sequence is CASSTRDWSPLHF. The CDR3 DNA follows: TGTGCCAGCAGCACTCGTGACTGGTCACCCCTCCACTTT.

Only a few counts were recorded for this clone. J is TRBJ2-5 and V is TRBV5-1; the match to TRBD1 covers 7 bases. The junction had 3 bases not matched to a gene; V was cut back by 4 bases and J by 0 bases. Germline values: CDR1 SGHRS, CDR2 YFSETQ. The CDR3 spans 14 residues. CDR3 nucleotides: TGCGCCAGCAGCCCGACAGGGTACCAAGAGACCCAGTACTTC. The encoded protein is CASSPTGYQETQYF.

This sequence joins TRBV27 and TRBJ2-7, with 11 nucleotides matching TRBD1. Germline CDR1 and CDR2: MNHEY and SMNVEV (reference sequence). V trimming: 6 bases; J trimming: 3 bases; junction bases outside the gene matches: 7. The CDR3 sequence is 15 residues long. The CDR3 is CASRERDRGIYEQYF. DNA of the CDR3: TGTGCCAGCAGAGAACGGGACAGGGGGATCTACGAGCAGTACTTC.